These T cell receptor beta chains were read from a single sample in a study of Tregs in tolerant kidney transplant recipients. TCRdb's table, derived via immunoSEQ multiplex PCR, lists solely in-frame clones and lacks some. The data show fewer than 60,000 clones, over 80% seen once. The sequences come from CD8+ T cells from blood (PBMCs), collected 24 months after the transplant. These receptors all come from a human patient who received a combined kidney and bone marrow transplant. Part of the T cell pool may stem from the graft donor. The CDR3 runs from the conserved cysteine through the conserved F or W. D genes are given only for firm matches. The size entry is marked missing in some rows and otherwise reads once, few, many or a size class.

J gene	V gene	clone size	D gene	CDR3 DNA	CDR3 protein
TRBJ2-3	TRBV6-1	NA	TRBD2	TGTGCCAGCAGTGACGCGGGACGTGGGACTAGCGGGAGGACAGATACGCAGTATTTT	CASSDAGRGTSGRTDTQYF
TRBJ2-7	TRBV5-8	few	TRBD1	TGTGCCAGCAGCGGAGAGGGACAGTTCTACGAGCAGTACTTC	CASSGEGQFYEQYF
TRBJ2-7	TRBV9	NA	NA	TGTGCCAGCAGCGTAGTAGGTACAGGGGGGGACGAGCAGTACTTC	CASSVVGTGGDEQYF
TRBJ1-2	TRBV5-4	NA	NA	TGTGCCAGCAGCTTGGGGGGGGGTAAATCTGAAGATGGCTACACCTTC	CASSLGGGKSEDGYTF
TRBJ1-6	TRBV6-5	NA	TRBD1	TGTGCCAGCAGTTACCTTGGGACAGGGAATTCCCCCCTCCACTTT	CASSYLGTGNSPLHF
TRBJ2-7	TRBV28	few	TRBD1	TGTGCCAGCAGCGGGCTGAGGGGACAGGGGAACGAGCAGTACTTC	CASSGLRGQGNEQYF
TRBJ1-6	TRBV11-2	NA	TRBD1	TGTGCCAGCAGCGTGGGGACAGGTAGCTCACCCCTCCACTTT	CASSVGTGSSPLHF
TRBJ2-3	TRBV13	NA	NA	TGTGCCAGCAGGGGACTGCTAGCGTCCAGCACAGATACGCAGTATTTT	CASRGLLASSTDTQYF
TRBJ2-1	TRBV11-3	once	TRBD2	TGTGCCAGCAGCAGATCTCCGGGACTAGCGGGAGGACAGGGTGAGCAGTTCTTC	CASSRSPGLAGGQGEQFF
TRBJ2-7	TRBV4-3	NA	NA	TGCGCCAGCAGCCAAGAACAGGGAATCTACGAGCAGTACTTC	CASSQEQGIYEQYF
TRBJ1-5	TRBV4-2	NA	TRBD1	TGTGCCAGCAGCTCCCACAGGGGCGGCAATCAGCCCCAGCATTTT	CASSSHRGGNQPQHF
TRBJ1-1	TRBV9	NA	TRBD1	TGTGCCAGCAGCGTGGGGGGACAGGGTTTTTTCTTT	CASSVGGQGFFF
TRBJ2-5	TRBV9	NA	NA	TGTGCCAGCAGCGCGAGTAACGGGGAAGAGACCCAGTACTTC	CASSASNGEETQYF
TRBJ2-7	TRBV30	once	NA	TGTGCCTGGAGTGAGGAGCCCCGATTAAGGTCCTACGAGCAGTACTTC	CAWSEEPRLRSYEQYF
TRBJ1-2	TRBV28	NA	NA	TGTGCCAGCAGCCCTGGGGGGGCCGCGCTGGGGGGCTACACCTTC	CASSPGGAALGGYTF
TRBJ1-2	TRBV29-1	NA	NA	TGCAGCGTTGAAGCGGAGACAGTCGCTATACTATCAGGCTACACCTTC	CSVEAETVAILSGYTF
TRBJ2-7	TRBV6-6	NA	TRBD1	TGTGCCAGCAGTTACACCTCGGACAGGGAGGAGCAGTACTTC	CASSYTSDREEQYF
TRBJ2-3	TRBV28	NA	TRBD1	TGTGCCAGCAGTTTGATTTCAAGTGACAGGGTGCAGTATTTT	CASSLISSDRVQYF
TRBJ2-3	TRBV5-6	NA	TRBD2	TGTGCCAGCAGCTACGGACTAGCGGGGGGCACAGATACGCAGTATTTT	CASSYGLAGGTDTQYF
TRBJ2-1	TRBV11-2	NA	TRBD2	TGTGCCAGCTCCCCCGAAGCGGGATCCTACAATGAGCAGTTCTTC	CASSPEAGSYNEQFF
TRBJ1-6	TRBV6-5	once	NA	TGTGCCAGCAGTTACTCCCCAGGGCTACGGTCCCCCCTCCACTTT	CASSYSPGLRSPLHF
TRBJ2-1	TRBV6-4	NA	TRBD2	TGTGCCAGCAGTGACTCCGTGGCTAGCGGCTACAATGAGCAGTTCTTC	CASSDSVASGYNEQFF
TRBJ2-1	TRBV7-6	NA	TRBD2	TGTGCCAGCAGTCCACAGCGGGGGGGCGTCCAGGAGCAGTTCTTC	CASSPQRGGVQEQFF
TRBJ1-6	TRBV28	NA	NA	TGTGCCAGCAACGACAGGCGCTCCTATAATTCACCCCTCCACTTT	CASNDRRSYNSPLHF
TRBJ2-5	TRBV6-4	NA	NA	TGTGCCAGCAGTGACGCGGACAGTATTTCAGAGACCCAGTACTTC	CASSDADSISETQYF
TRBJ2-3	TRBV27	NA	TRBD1	TGTGCCAGCAGGACAGGGGGGGGAGCAGATACGCAGTATTTT	CASRTGGGADTQYF
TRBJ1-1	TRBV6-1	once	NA	TGTGCCAGCAGTGAGGGGCGGGGGAACACTGAAGCTTTCTTT	CASSEGRGNTEAFF
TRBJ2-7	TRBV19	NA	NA	TGTGCCAGTAGTATGGCAGGGACCTACGAGCAGTACTTC	CASSMAGTYEQYF
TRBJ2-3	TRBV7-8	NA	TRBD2	TGTGCCAGCGCGGCTAGCGGGAGCACAGATACGCAGTATTTT	CASAASGSTDTQYF
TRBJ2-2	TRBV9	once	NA	TGTGCCAGCAGCGTTGAGGGGAACACCGGGGAGCTGTTTTTT	CASSVEGNTGELFF
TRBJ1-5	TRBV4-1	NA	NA	TGCGCCAGCAGCCCTCGTCCGGGATCTCTCGGTCAGCCCCAGCATTTT	CASSPRPGSLGQPQHF
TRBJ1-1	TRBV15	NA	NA	TGTGCCACCAGCAGAGATGGGGGAGGGATGAACACTGAAGCTTTCTTT	CATSRDGGGMNTEAFF
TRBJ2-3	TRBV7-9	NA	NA	TGTGCCAGCAGCTCTAATAAATTAGCTTGGGATACGCAGTATTTT	CASSSNKLAWDTQYF
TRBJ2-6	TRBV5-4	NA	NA	TGTGCCAACAGCTTGGTGGCAGGGATAAGCTCTGGGGCCAACGTCCTGACTTTC	CANSLVAGISSGANVLTF
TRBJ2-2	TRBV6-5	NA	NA	TGTGCCAGCAGTTACGAGGCCGGCGGAGGCGGGGAGCTGTTTTTT	CASSYEAGGGGELFF
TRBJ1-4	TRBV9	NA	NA	TGTGCCAGCAGCGTAGATGCAGCAACTAATGAAAAACTGTTTTTT	CASSVDAATNEKLFF
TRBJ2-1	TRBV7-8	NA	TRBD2	TGTGCCAGCAGCTTAACTAGCGGGGGATCGTTCTTC	CASSLTSGGSFF
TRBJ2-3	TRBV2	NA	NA	TGTGCCAGCAGTGGTAGGGTAGCGGACACAGATACGCAGTATTTT	CASSGRVADTDTQYF
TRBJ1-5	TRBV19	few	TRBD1	TGTGCTTCGGACAGGGGGACAAGCAATCAGCCCCAGCATTTT	CASDRGTSNQPQHF
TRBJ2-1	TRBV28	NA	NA	TGTGCCAGCAGTCCGAGAATCCTTAGCTCCTACAATGAGCAGTTCTTC	CASSPRILSSYNEQFF
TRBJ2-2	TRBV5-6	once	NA	TGTGCCAGCAGCTTAGTCGAGGTTGGGGAGCTGTTTTTT	CASSLVEVGELFF
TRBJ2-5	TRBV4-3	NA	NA	TGCGCCAGCAGCCGGGAGCCGTTGGGAGAGACCCAGTACTTC	CASSREPLGETQYF
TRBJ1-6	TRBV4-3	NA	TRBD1	TGCGCCAGCAGCCAAGTGGGACAGGACCTAGGCTCCTATAATTCCCCCCTCCACTTT	CASSQVGQDLGSYNSPLHF
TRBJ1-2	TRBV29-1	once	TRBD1	TGCAGCGCCCTTTTTCGGACAGGGGGCACTGGCTACACCTTC	CSALFRTGGTGYTF
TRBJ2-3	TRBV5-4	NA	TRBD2	TGTGCCAGCAGCTTGGAACTAGCGGGGGGGGCCGTAGATACGCAGTATTTT	CASSLELAGGAVDTQYF
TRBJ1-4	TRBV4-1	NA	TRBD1	TGCGCCAGCAGCCAACATACAGGGGGGGAGGAAAAACTGTTTTTT	CASSQHTGGEEKLFF
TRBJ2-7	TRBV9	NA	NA	TGTGCCAGCAGCGTGGCTAGCGATTACGAGCAGTACTTC	CASSVASDYEQYF
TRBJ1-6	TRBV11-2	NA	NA	TGTGCCAGCAGCTTAGGTCTTTCACCCCTCCACTTT	CASSLGLSPLHF
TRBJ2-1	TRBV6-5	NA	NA	TGTGCCGCCCAGGCAGATTCCTACAATGAGCAGTTCTTC	CAAQADSYNEQFF
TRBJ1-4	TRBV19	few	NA	TGTGCCAGTAGTCCAACGGGAGGTGGGAATGAAAAACTGTTTTTT	CASSPTGGGNEKLFF